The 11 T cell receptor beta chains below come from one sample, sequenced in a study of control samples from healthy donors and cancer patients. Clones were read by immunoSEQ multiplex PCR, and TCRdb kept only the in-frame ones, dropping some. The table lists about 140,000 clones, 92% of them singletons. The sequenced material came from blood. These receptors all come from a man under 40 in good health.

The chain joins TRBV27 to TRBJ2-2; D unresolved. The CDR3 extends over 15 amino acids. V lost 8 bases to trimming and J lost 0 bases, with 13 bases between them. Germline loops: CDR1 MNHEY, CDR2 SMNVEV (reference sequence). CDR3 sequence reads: CASRWQAANTGELFF. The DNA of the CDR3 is TGTGCCAGCCGCTGGCAGGCGGCGAACACCGGGGAGCTGTTTTTT.

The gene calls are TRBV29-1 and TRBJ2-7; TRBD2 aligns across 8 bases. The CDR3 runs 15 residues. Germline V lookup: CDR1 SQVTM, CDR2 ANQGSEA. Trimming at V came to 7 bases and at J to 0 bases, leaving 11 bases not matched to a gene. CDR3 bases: TGCAGCGCCGGGGGGTCCAGCGGGAGCTCCTACGAGCAGTACTTC. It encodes CSAGGSSGSSYEQYF.

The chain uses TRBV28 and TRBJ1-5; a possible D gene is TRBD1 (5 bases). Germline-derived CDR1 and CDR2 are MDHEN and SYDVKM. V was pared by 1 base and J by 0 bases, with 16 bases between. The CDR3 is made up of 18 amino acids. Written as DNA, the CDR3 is TGTGCCAGCAGTTTATCGGGGGTCAGCCATTATAGCAATCAGCCCCAGCATTTT. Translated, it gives CASSLSGVSHYSNQPQHF.

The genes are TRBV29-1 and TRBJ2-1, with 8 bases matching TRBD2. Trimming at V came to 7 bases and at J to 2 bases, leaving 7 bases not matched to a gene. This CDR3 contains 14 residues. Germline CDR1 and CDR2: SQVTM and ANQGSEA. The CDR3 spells CSARREATYNEQFF. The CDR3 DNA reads TGCAGCGCTAGGCGGGAGGCCACCTACAATGAGCAGTTCTTC.

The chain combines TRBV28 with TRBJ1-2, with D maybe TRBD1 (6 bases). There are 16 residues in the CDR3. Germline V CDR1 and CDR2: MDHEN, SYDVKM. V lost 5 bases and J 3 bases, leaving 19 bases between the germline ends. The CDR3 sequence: CASSTYSGVSDYGYTF. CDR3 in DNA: TGTGCCAGCAGTACGTACTCAGGGGTATCGGACTATGGCTACACCTTC.

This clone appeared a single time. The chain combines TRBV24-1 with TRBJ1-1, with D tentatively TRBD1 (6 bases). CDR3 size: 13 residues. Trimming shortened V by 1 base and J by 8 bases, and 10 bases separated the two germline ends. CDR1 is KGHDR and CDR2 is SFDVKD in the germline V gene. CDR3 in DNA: TGTGCCACCAGTGATTTCTATGGGACAGAAGCTTTCTTT. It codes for CATSDFYGTEAFF.

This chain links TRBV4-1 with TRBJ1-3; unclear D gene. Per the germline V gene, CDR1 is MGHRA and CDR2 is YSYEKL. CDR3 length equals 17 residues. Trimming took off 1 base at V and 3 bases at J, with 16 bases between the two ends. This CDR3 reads CASSQVLGPRRGNTIYF. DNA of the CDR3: TGCGCCAGCAGCCAAGTTTTAGGCCCCAGGCGTGGAAACACCATATATTTT.

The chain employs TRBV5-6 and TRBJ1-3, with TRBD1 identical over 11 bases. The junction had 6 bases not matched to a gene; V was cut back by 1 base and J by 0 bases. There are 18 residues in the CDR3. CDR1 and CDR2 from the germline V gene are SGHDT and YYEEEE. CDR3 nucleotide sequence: TGTGCCAGCAGCTTGCTCGGACAGGGGGCTTCCTCTGGAAACACCATATATTTT. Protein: CASSLLGQGASSGNTIYF.

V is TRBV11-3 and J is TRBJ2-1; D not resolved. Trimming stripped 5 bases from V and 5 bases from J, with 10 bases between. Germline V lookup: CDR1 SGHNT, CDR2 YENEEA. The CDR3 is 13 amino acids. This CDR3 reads CASSATDDNEQFF. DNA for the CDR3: TGTGCCAGCAGCGCCACGGACGACAATGAGCAGTTCTTC.

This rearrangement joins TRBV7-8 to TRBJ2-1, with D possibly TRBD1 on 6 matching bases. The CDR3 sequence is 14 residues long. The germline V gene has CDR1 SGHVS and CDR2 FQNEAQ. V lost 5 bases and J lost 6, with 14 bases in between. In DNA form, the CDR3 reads TGTGCCAGCAGCAGAGCGAGAGGGGGCAATGAGCAGTTCTTC. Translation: CASSRARGGNEQFF.

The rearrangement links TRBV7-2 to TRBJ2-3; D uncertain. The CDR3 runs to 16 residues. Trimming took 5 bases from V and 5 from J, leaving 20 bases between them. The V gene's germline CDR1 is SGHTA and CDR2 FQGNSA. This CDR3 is CASSAYILPPLDTQYF. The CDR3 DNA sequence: TGTGCCAGCAGCGCCTACATACTCCCTCCACTAGATACGCAGTATTTT.